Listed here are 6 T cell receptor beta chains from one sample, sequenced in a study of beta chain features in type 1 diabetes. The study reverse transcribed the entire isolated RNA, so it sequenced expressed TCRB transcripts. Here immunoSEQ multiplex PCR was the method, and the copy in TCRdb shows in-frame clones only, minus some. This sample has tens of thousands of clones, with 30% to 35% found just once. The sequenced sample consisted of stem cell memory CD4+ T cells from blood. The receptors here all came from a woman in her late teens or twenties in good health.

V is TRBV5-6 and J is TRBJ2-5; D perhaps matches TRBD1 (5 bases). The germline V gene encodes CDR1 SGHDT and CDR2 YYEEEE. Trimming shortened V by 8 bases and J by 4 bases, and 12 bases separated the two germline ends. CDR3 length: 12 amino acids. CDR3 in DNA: TGTGCCAGTTCGCTGGGGCGAGAGACCCAGTACTTC. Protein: CASSLGRETQYF.

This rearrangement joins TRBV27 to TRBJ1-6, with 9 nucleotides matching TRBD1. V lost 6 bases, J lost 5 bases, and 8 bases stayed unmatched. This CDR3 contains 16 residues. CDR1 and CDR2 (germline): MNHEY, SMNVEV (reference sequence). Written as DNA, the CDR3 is TGTGCCAGCAGGACTATAGGACAGGGGCATAATTCACCCCTCCACTTT. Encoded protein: CASRTIGQGHNSPLHF.

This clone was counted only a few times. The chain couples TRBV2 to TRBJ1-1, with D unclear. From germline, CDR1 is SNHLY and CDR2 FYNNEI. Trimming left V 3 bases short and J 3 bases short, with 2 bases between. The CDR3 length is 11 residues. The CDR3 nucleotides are TGTGCCAGCAGTGACTACACTGAAGCTTTCTTT. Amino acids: CASSDYTEAFF.

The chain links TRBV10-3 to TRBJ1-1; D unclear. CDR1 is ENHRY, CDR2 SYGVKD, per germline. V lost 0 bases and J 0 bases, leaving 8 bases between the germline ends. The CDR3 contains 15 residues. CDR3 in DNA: TGTGCCATCAGTGAGTCAGTCAGTATGAACACTGAAGCTTTCTTT. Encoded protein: CAISESVSMNTEAFF.

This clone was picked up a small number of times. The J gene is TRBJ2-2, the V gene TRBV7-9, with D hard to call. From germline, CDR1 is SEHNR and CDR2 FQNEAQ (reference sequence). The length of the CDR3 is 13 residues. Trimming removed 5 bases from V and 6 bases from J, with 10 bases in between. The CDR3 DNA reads TGTGCCAGCAGCCGAGACTCGGCCGGGGAGCTGTTTTTT. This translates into CASSRDSAGELFF.

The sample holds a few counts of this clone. The CDR3 reads CASSPGTGTKTQYF. The CDR3 DNA reads TGTGCCAGCTCACCAGGGACAGGGACGAAGACCCAGTACTTC. This rearrangement joins TRBV18 to TRBJ2-5; 9 nucleotides match TRBD1. This CDR3 comprises 14 residues. Germline V gene lookup returns CDR1 KGHSH and CDR2 LQKENI. Unmatched junction bases numbered 4, after V lost 2 bases and J lost 6 bases.